Listed here is a single TCR beta chain. Generated by immunoSEQ multiplex PCR, the TCRdb table keeps only in-frame clones and is missing some. The table includes more than 80,000 clones, around 93% detected once. The V and J ends lost 11 bases and 6 bases, in that order; junction bases with no gene match: 12. CDR3 length equals 14 residues. Germline V CDR1 and CDR2: WNHNN, SYGVQD (reference sequence). The source of the sample is a study of technical replicates of blood from several donors. This chain uses TRBV10-1 with TRBJ2-3, with 9 bases lining up with TRBD1. Source material: T cells isolated from PBMCs. This clonotype was sampled from a human donor in good health. The DNA of the CDR3 is TGCGCCCACTCCCCGGGACAGGGAATGGATACGCAGTATTTT. Its translation: CAHSPGQGMDTQYF.